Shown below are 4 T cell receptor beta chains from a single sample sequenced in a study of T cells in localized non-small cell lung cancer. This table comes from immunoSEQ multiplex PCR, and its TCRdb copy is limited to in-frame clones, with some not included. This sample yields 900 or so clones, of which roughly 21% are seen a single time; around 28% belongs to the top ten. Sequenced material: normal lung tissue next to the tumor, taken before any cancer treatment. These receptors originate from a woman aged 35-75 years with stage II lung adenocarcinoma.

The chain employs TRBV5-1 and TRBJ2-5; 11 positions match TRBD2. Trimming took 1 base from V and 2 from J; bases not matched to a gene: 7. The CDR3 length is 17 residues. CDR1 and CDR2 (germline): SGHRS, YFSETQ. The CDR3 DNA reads TGCGCCAGCAGCTTGTCCGTCTCTAGCGGGGGGCAAGAGACCCAGTACTTC. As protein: CASSLSVSSGGQETQYF.

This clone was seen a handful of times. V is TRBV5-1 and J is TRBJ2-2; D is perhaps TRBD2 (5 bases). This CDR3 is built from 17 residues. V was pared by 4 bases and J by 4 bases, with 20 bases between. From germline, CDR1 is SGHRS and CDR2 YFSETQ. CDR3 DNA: TGCGCCAGCAGCCAAGAATCTCAGCGACTAAGCACCGGGGAGCTGTTTTTT. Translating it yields CASSQESQRLSTGELFF.

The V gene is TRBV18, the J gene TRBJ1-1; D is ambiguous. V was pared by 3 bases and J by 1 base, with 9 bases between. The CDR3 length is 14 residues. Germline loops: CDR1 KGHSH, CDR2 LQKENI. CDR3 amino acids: CASSPLDANTEAFF. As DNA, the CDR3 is TGTGCCAGCTCACCGTTAGACGCGAACACTGAAGCTTTCTTT. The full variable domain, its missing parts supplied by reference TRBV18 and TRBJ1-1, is NAGVMQNPRHLVRRRGQEARLRCSPMKGHSHVYWYRQLPEEGLKFMVYLQKENIIDESGMPKERFSAEFPKEGPSILRIQQVVRGDSAAYFCASSPLDANTEAFFGQGTRLTVV.

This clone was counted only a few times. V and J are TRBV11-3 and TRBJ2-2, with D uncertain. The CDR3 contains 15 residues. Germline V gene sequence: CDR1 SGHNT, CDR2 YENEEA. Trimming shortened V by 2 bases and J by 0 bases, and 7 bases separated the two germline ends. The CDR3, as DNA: TGTGCCAGCAGCTTACGACCGACGAACACCGGGGAGCTGTTTTTT. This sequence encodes CASSLRPTNTGELFF.